What follows are 20 T cell receptor beta chains derived from one specimen sequenced in a study of OX40 agonist ivuxolimab in advanced cancers. The receptor library was made with the immunoSEQ multiplex PCR assay. Here the immuneACCESS table is served through TCRdb, limited to in-frame sequences with V and J called. Missing clones are a known gap in these copies; in checked studies unresolved V genes cover under half, and the rest lacks a known reason. In this sample the table shows about 83,000 clones, around nine tenths of which occur a single time. The ten biggest clones cover 0.6% to 0.85% of the sample. The material sequenced was CD4+ or CD8+ T cells sorted from blood, taken in a trial of the OX40 agonist ivuxolimab. Source of these receptors: an adult with an advanced solid tumor such as melanoma, head and neck, liver or kidney cancer.

The chain recombines TRBV29-1 with TRBJ2-7; D is perhaps TRBD2 (6 bases). The ends were cut back, 6 bases at V and 5 bases at J, with 20 bases in the middle. The CDR3 extends over 14 amino acids. CDR1 and CDR2 from the germline V gene are SQVTM and ANQGSEA. This CDR3 is CSVRKTGTQDEQYF. The CDR3 DNA is TGCAGCGTCCGGAAAACCGGGACTCAGGACGAGCAGTACTTC.

The V call is TRBV7-2, the J call TRBJ1-2; possible D gene TRBD1, 6 bases. CDR3 length: 14 residues. V was clipped by 8 bases and J by 4 bases, with 17 bases between them. Germline lookup yields CDR1 SGHTA and CDR2 FQGNSA. The CDR3 sequence: CASGVGGASYGYTF. The DNA of the CDR3 is TGTGCCAGCGGGGTGGGGGGCGCTTCCTATGGCTACACCTTC.

The genes are TRBV2 and TRBJ1-1, with D perhaps matching TRBD1 (5 bases). V lost 7 bases, J lost 2 bases, and 11 bases lay in between. The length of the CDR3 is 13 residues. Germline CDR1 SNHLY, CDR2 FYNNEI. Here the CDR3 reads CASKRTLNTEAFF. The CDR3 DNA follows: TGTGCCAGCAAGCGGACACTCAACACTGAAGCTTTCTTT.

This clone showed up just once. This sequence joins TRBV2 and TRBJ2-7; 9 bases align to TRBD1. Trimming cost V 6 bases and J 0 bases; bases outside gene matches: 3. The CDR3 is 14 amino acids. Germline CDR1 and CDR2: SNHLY and FYNNEI. Written as DNA, the CDR3 is TGTGCCAGCAGCCGGGACAGGGCCTCCTACGAGCAGTACTTC. Amino acids: CASSRDRASYEQYF.

As DNA, the CDR3 is TGTGCCAGCAGCCCGGTAGGTCGAGTAGGTTCCTACGAGCAGTACTTC. The encoded protein is CASSPVGRVGSYEQYF. The chain employs TRBV11-2 and TRBJ2-7, with unresolved D. This CDR3 spans 16 amino acids. V lost 5 bases and J lost 1, with 18 bases in between. Germline V gene data show CDR1 as SGHAT and CDR2 as FQNNGV.

The chain is built from TRBV7-8 and TRBJ2-5, with 8 bases fitting TRBD2. This CDR3 is built from 13 residues. V shed 8 bases, J shed 2 bases, and the junction held 4 bases outside the gene matches. Per the germline V gene, CDR1 is SGHVS and CDR2 is FQNEAQ. This chain's CDR3 is CASRGGLQETQYF. The CDR3 nucleotides are TGTGCCAGCCGGGGGGGGCTTCAAGAGACCCAGTACTTC.

V and J are TRBV18 and TRBJ1-1; D is uncertain. CDR1 is KGHSH and CDR2 is LQKENI in the germline V gene. CDR3 length: 15 amino acids. V was cut by 6 bases and J by 3 bases, with 17 bases left in between. Here the CDR3 DNA reads TGTGCCAGCTCCCTGGTGATCGGGAGGGACACTGAAGCTTTCTTT. Encoded protein: CASSLVIGRDTEAFF.

The chain couples TRBV2 to TRBJ2-3; 10 bases fit TRBD2. The V gene end was trimmed by 3 bases and the J gene end by 2 bases; junction bases not matched to a gene: 8. This CDR3 comprises 17 residues. Germline V CDR1 and CDR2: SNHLY, FYNNEI. CDR3 sequence: CASSESSGGPDTDTQYF. CDR3 nucleotides: TGTGCCAGCAGTGAGAGTAGCGGGGGGCCCGACACAGATACGCAGTATTTT.

V usage is TRBV18 and J usage is TRBJ1-6, with 7 bases fitting TRBD1. After removal of 3 bases from V and 4 bases from J, the junction contained 6 bases not matched to a gene. Per germline, CDR1 KGHSH and CDR2 LQKENI. The length of the CDR3 is 16 residues. The DNA for the CDR3 is TGTGCCAGCTCACCTCGGGGACAGTCTTATAATTCACCCCTCCACTTT. Translating gives CASSPRGQSYNSPLHF.

The V call is TRBV20-1, the J call TRBJ1-2; D uncertain. The CDR3 length is 11 residues. From germline, CDR1 is DFQATT and CDR2 SNEGSKA (reference sequence). With 5 bases removed from V and 7 bases from J, the gap between germline ends came to 11 bases. This CDR3 reads CSAQLLFGYTF. CDR3 DNA sequence: TGCAGTGCTCAGCTCCTATTTGGCTACACCTTC.

The chain links TRBV5-1 to TRBJ2-1, with TRBD2 matching 13 bases. This CDR3 comprises 18 residues. The junction had 7 bases not matched to a gene; V was cut back by 0 bases and J by 4 bases. CDR1 and CDR2 (germline): SGHRS, YFSETQ. The CDR3 nucleotides read TGCGCCAGCAGCTTGGACCCAACTAGCGGGGGGGTGTACAATGAGCAGTTCTTC. Translation: CASSLDPTSGGVYNEQFF.

The chain uses TRBV5-4 and TRBJ2-4, with 10 bases aligning to TRBD1. J lost 1 base, V lost 3 bases, and 4 bases had no gene match. The CDR3 contains 16 residues. The germline V gene has CDR1 SGHNT and CDR2 YYREEE (reference sequence). CDR3 region: CASSYSDRGAKNIQYF. The CDR3 nucleotides read TGTGCCAGCAGCTACTCGGACAGGGGGGCCAAAAACATTCAGTACTTC.

CDR3 in amino acids: CAWSVGTDEKLFF. DNA of the CDR3: TGTGCCTGGAGTGTAGGGACTGATGAAAAACTGTTTTTT. The chain employs TRBV30 and TRBJ1-4, with D tentatively TRBD1 (5 bases). The CDR3 has 13 amino acids. Trimming left V 0 bases short and J 6 bases short, with 8 bases between. Germline V lookup: CDR1 GTSNPN, CDR2 SVGIG (reference sequence).

V and J are TRBV7-2 and TRBJ2-3, with a possible D match to TRBD1 (5 bases). V lost 3 bases and J 2 bases, leaving 12 bases between the germline ends. Looked up from germline, CDR1 is SGHTA and CDR2 is FQGNSA. The CDR3 spans 15 residues. CDR3 residues: CASSFKDRITDTQYF. CDR3 nucleotide sequence: TGTGCCAGCAGCTTTAAAGACAGAATCACAGATACGCAGTATTTT.

The chain combines TRBV27 with TRBJ1-6, with TRBD1 as a possible D gene (5 bases). The germline CDR1 and CDR2 sequences are MNHEY and SMNVEV (reference sequence). With 2 bases removed from V and 7 bases from J, the gap between germline ends came to 15 bases. The CDR3 loop spans 16 amino acids. The CDR3 here is CASSLRGLRVNSPLHF. The CDR3 DNA is TGTGCCAGCAGTTTAAGGGGTCTCAGGGTGAATTCACCCCTCCACTTT.

The V and J genes are TRBV19 and TRBJ2-3, with D possibly TRBD2 on 6 matching bases. The CDR3 totals 13 residues. CDR1 and CDR2 (germline): LNHDA, SQIVND (reference sequence). The ends were cut back, 3 bases at V and 6 bases at J, with 10 bases in the middle. The DNA for the CDR3 is TGTGCCAGTAGTATCGCAAGCGGGGATACGCAGTATTTT. Translation: CASSIASGDTQYF.

This clone was counted a few times. V is TRBV4-1 and J is TRBJ1-3, with TRBD1 as a possible D gene (6 bases). The CDR3 length is 14 residues. V lost 1 base to trimming and J lost 6 bases, with 10 bases between them. CDR1 MGHRA and CDR2 YSYEKL come from the germline V gene. The CDR3, as DNA: TGCGCCAGCAGCCAAGCAGGGGAACTAAACACCATATATTTT. Encoded protein: CASSQAGELNTIYF.

V usage is TRBV10-1 and J usage is TRBJ2-2; D unclear. The CDR3 has 15 residues. Germline V CDR1 and CDR2: WNHNN, SYGVQD (reference sequence). Trimming left V 0 bases short and J 6 bases short, with 11 bases between. The CDR3 region has the DNA TGCGCCAGCAGTGAGTCGATACGGATCCCCGGGGAGCTGTTTTTT. Translated: CASSESIRIPGELFF.

The genes are TRBV6-5 and TRBJ1-1; 7 nucleotides agree with TRBD1. J was trimmed by 1 base and V by 5 bases; bases with no gene match: 1. The CDR3 loop spans 13 amino acids. CDR1 and CDR2 (germline): MNHEY, SVGAGI. The CDR3 DNA reads TGTGCCAGCAGTCGGACAGGGAACACTGAAGCTTTCTTT. Protein product: CASSRTGNTEAFF.

J is TRBJ1-2 and V is TRBV19, with 9 bases that match TRBD1. This CDR3 comprises 15 residues. Germline CDR1 and CDR2: LNHDA and SQIVND (reference sequence). Trimming cost V 5 bases and J 0 bases; bases outside gene matches: 4. The chain's CDR3 is CASSGDRGANYGYTF. The DNA for the CDR3 is TGTGCCAGTAGTGGTGACAGGGGGGCTAACTATGGCTACACCTTC.